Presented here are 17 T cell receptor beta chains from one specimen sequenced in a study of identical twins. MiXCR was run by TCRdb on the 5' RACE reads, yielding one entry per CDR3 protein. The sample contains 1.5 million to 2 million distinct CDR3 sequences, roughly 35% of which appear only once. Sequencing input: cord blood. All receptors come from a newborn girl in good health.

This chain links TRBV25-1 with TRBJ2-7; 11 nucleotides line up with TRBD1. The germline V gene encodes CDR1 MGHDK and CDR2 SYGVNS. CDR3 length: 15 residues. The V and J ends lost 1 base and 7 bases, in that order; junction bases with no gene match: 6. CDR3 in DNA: TGTGCCAGCAGTGAATTATGGACAGGGGGCAATGAGCAGTACTTC. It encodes CASSELWTGGNEQYF.

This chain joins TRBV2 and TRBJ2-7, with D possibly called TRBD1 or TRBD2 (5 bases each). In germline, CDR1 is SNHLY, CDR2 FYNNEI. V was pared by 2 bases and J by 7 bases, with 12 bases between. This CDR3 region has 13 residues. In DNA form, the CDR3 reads TGTGCCAGCAGTGAAAGGCTAGCAGGGGAGCAGTACTTC. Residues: CASSERLAGEQYF.

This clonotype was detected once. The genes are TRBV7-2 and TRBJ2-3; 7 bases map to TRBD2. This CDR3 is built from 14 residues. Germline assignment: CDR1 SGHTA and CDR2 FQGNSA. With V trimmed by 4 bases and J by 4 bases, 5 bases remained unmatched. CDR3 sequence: CASSSRLAPDTQYF. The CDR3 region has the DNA TGTGCCAGCAGCTCGAGACTAGCACCAGATACGCAGTATTTT.

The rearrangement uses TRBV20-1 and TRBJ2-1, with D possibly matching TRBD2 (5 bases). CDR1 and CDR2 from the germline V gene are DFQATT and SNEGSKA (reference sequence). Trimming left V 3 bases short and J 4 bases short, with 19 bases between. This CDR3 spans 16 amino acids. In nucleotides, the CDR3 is TGCAGTGCTAGGACCATACTAGTATCGGGGTACAATGAGCAGTTCTTC. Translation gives CSARTILVSGYNEQFF.

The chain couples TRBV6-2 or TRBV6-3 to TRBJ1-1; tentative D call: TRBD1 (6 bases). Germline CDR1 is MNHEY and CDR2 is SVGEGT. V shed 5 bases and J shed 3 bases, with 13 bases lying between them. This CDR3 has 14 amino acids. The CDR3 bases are TGTGCCAGCAGTCCCCCCGCAGGGGACACTGAAGCTTTCTTT. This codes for CASSPPAGDTEAFF.

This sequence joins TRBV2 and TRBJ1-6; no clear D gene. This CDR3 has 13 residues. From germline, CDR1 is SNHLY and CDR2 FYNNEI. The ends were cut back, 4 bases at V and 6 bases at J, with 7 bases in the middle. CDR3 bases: TGTGCCAGCAGTGGGGAGGGTAATTCACCCCTCCACTTT. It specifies CASSGEGNSPLHF.

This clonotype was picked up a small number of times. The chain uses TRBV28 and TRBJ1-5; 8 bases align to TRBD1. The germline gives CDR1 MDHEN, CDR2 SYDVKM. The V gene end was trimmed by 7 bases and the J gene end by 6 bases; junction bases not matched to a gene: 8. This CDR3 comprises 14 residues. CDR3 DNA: TGTGCCAGCAAGCCGTCAGGGGGCGGTCAGCCCCAGCATTTT. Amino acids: CASKPSGGGQPQHF.

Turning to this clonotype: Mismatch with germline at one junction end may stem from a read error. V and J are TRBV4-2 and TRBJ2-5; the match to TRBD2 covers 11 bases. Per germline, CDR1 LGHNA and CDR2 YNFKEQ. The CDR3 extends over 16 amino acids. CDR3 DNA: TGTGCCAGCGGCCAAGATGTAGCGGGAGGGCAAGAGACCCAGTACTTC. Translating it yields CASGQDVAGGQETQYF.

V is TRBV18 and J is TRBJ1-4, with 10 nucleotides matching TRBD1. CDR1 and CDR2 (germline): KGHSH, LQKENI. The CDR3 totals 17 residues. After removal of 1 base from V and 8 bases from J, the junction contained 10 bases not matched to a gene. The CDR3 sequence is CASSPRAPTGGREKLFF. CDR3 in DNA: TGTGCCAGCTCACCACGGGCTCCGACAGGGGGCCGGGAAAAACTGTTTTTT.

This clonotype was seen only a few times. CDR3 protein: CASSHRDRYEQYF. CDR3 in DNA: TGTGCCAGCAGCCACCGAGACAGGTACGAGCAGTACTTC. The chain links TRBV21-1 to TRBJ2-7; TRBD1, the table's D call, was not compared with the DNA. TRBV21-1 is marked as a pseudogene. The CDR3 totals 13 residues.

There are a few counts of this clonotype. CDR3 in DNA: TGTGCCAGCAGCCGGGCTAGCGCCCAGTACTTC. It encodes CASSRASAQYF. V gene TRBV7-2 combines with J gene TRBJ2-7; D perhaps matches TRBD2 (6 bases). V was shortened by 5 bases and J by 10 bases, with 12 bases between the two germline ends. Germline assignment: CDR1 SGHTA and CDR2 FQGNSA. The CDR3 covers 11 residues.

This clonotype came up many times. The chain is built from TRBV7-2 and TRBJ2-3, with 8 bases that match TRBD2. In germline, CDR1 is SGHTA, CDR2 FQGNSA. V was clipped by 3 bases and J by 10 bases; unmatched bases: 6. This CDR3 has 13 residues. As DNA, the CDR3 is TGTGCCAGCAGCTTCCCGGGACTAGTGGCGCAGTATTTT. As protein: CASSFPGLVAQYF.

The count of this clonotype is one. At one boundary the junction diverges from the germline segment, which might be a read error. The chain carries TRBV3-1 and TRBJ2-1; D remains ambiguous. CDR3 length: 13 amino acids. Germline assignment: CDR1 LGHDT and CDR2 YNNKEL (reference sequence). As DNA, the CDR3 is TGTGTCAGCAGCCATTTGGCGTACAATGAGCAGTTCTTC. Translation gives CVSSHLAYNEQFF.

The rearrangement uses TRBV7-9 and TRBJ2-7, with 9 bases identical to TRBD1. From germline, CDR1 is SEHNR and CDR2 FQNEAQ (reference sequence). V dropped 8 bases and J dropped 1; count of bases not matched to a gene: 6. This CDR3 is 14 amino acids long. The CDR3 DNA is TGTGCCAGCGTCGCGGACAGGGGATCCTACGAGCAGTACTTC. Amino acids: CASVADRGSYEQYF.

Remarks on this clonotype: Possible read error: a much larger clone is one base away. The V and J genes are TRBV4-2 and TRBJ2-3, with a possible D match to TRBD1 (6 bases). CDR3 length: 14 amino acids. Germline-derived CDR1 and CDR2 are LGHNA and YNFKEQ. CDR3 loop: CTSSQERGTDTQYF. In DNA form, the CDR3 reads TGTACCAGCAGCCAAGAGAGGGGGACAGATACGCAGTATTTT.

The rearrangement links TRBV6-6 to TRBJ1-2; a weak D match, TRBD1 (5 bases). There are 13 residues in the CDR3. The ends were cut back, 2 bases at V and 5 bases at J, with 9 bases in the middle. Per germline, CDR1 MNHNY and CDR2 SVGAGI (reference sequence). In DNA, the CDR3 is TGTGCCAGCAGTTACGGAGGGGTTTATGGCTACACCTTC. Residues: CASSYGGVYGYTF.

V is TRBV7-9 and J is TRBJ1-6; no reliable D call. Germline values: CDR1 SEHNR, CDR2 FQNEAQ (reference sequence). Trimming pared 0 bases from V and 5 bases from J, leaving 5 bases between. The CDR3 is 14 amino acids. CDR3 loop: CASSLAGHNSPLHF. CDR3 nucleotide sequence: TGTGCCAGCAGCTTAGCAGGTCATAATTCACCCCTCCACTTT.